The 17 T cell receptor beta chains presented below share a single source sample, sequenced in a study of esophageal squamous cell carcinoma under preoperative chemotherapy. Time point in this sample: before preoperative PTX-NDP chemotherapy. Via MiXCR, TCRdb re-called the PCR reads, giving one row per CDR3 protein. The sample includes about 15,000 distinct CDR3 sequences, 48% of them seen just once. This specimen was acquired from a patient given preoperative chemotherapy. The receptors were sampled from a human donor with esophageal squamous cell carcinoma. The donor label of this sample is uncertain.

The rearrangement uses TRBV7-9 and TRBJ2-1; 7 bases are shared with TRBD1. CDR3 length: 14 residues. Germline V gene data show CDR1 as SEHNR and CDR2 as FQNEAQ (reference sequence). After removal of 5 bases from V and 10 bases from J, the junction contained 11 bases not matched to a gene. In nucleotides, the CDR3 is TGTGCCAGCAGCGACGGACAGGCTACTTCAGAGCAGTTCTTC. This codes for CASSDGQATSEQFF.

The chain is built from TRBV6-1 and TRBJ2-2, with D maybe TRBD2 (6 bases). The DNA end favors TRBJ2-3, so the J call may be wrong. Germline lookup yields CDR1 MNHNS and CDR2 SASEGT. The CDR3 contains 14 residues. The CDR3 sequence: CASSQGLSTGTQYF. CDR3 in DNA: TGTGCCAGCAGCCAGGGACTCAGCACCGGGACGCAGTATTTT.

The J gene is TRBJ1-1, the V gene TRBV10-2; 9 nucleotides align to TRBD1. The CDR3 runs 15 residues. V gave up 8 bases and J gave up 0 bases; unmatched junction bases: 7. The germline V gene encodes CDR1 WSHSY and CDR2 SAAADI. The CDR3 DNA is TGCGCCAGCGAAACAGGACAGGGGATGAACACTGAAGCTTTCTTT. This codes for CASETGQGMNTEAFF.

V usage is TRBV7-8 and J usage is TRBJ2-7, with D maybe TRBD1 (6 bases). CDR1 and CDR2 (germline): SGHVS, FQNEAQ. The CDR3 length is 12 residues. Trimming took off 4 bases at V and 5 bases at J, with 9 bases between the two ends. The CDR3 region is CASSYRDNEQYF. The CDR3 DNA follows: TGTGCCAGCAGCTACCGGGACAACGAGCAGTACTTC.

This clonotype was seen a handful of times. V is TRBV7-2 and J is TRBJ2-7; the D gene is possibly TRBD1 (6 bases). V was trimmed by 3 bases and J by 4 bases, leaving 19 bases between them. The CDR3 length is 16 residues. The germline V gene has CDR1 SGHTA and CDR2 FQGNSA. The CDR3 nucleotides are TGTGCCAGCAGCTTGTCGACAGGCACTAGAGGATACGAGCAGTACTTC. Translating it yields CASSLSTGTRGYEQYF.

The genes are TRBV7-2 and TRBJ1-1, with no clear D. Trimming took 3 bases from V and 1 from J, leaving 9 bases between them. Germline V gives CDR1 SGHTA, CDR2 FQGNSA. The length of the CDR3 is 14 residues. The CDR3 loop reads CASSLETGNTEAFF. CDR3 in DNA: TGTGCCAGCAGCTTGGAAACCGGGAACACTGAAGCTTTCTTT.

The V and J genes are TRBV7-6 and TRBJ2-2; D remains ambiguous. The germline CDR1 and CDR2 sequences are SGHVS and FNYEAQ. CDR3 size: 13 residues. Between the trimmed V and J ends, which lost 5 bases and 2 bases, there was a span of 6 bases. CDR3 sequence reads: CASSHGNTGELFF. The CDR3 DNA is TGTGCCAGCAGCCATGGAAACACCGGGGAGCTGTTTTTT.

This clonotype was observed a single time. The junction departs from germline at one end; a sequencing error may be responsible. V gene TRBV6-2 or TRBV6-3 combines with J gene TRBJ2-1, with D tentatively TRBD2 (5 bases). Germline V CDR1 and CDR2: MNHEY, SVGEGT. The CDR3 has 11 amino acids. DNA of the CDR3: TGTGCCAGCGGCCACCCCGGGGAGCAGTTCTTT. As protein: CASGHPGEQFF.

The CDR3 protein is CASSQAWSTGKETQYF. The CDR3 coding sequence is TGTGCCAGCAGCCAAGCTTGGTCCACCGGAAAAGAGACCCAGTACTTC. The J gene is TRBJ2-5, the V gene TRBV14, with D unclear. The CDR3 is made up of 16 amino acids. The germline CDR1 and CDR2 sequences are SGHDN and FVKESK. The ends were cut back, 1 base at V and 3 bases at J, with 15 bases in the middle.

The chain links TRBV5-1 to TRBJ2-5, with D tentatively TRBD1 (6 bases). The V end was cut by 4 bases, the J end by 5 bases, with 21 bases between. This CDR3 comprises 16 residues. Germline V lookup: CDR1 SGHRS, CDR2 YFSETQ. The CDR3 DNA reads TGCGCCAGCAGCCCAAACCTACTGGGGGCAGGCGAGACCCAGTACTTC. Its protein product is CASSPNLLGAGETQYF.

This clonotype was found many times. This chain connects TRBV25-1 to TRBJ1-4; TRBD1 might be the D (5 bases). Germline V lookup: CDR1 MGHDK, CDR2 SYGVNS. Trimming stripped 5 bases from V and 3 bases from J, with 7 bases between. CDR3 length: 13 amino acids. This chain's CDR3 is CASSLGANEKLFF. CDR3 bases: TGTGCCAGCAGTCTGGGGGCTAATGAAAAACTGTTTTTT.

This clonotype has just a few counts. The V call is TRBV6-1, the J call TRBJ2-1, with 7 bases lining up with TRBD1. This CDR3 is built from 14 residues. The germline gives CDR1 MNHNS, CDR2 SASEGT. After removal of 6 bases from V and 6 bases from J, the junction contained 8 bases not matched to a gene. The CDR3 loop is CASRPGQSANEQFF. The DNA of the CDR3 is TGTGCCAGCAGACCGGGACAGAGTGCCAATGAGCAGTTCTTC.

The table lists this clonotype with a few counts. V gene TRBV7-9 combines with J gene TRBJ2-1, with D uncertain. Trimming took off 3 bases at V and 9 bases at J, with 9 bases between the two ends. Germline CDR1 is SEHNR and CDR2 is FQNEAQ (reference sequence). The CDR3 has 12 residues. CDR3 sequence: CASSFGSSEQFF. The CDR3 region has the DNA TGTGCCAGCAGCTTCGGCTCGTCTGAGCAGTTCTTC.

For the CDR3, the DNA is TGTGCCAGCAGCCGAGCCACCGGGGCCACAGATACGCAGTATTTT. Its protein product is CASSRATGATDTQYF. The chain joins TRBV6-1 to TRBJ2-3; either TRBD1 or TRBD2 may fit D (5 bases each). This CDR3 is 15 amino acids long. Germline CDR1 reads MNHNS; CDR2 reads SASEGT. With 6 bases removed from V and 2 bases from J, the gap between germline ends came to 15 bases.

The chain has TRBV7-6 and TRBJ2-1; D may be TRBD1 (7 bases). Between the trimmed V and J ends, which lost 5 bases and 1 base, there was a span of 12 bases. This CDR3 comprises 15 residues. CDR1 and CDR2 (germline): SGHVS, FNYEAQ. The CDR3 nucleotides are TGTGCCAGCAGCCCTCAGGGGGGATCCTACAATGAGCAGTTCTTC. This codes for CASSPQGGSYNEQFF.

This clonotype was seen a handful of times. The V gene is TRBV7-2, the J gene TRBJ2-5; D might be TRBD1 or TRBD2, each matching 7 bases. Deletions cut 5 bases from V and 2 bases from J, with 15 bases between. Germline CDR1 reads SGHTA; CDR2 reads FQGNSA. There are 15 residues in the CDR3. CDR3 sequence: CASSAQGGSQETQYF. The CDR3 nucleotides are TGTGCCAGCAGCGCCCAGGGGGGGTCACAAGAGACCCAGTACTTC.

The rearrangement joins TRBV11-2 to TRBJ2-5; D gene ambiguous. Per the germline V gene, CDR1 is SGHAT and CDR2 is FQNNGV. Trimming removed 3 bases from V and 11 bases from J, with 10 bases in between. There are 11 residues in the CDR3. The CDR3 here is CASSFRELQYF. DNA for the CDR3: TGTGCCAGCAGCTTTAGAGAACTGCAGTACTTC.